Presented here are 15 T cell receptor beta chains from one specimen sequenced in a study of blood T cell repertoires in COVID-19. Here immunoSEQ multiplex PCR was the method, and the copy in TCRdb shows in-frame clones only, minus some. Of roughly 100,000 clones listed, 88% are singletons. Sequencing was done on a sample of peripheral blood. These receptors originate from a human donor in a cohort sampled during active COVID-19.

This clone was recorded a few times. The V gene is TRBV6-2 or TRBV6-3, the J gene TRBJ2-1, with 7 bases aligning to TRBD2. There are 17 residues in the CDR3. The germline gives CDR1 MNHEY, CDR2 SVGEGT. With 0 bases clipped from V and 4 bases from J, the junction kept 9 bases outside the gene matches. Written as DNA, the CDR3 is TGTGCCAGCAGTTACTCGGGTATGGCGGGGGTGTACAATGAGCAGTTCTTC. Encoded protein: CASSYSGMAGVYNEQFF.

This clone has a single count. This sequence joins TRBV29-1 and TRBJ2-1; 14 bases are a match to TRBD2. CDR3 length equals 13 residues. J was trimmed by 7 bases and V by 7 bases; bases with no gene match: 3. In germline, CDR1 is SQVTM, CDR2 ANQGSEA. CDR3 protein: CSARTSGGNEQFF. DNA for the CDR3: TGCAGCGCCCGGACTAGCGGGGGGAATGAGCAGTTCTTC.

This clone was picked up one time. The rearrangement links TRBV7-3 to TRBJ2-3; 9 nucleotides match TRBD1. CDR1 is SGHTA, CDR2 FQGTGA, per germline. The V and J ends lost 3 bases and 0 bases, in that order; junction bases with no gene match: 7. The CDR3 sequence is 17 residues long. The CDR3 spells CASSFPRTGASTDTQYF. The CDR3, as DNA: TGTGCCAGCAGCTTCCCGCGGACAGGGGCTAGCACAGATACGCAGTATTTT. The variable domain in full, with the rest retrieved from reference TRBV7-3 and TRBJ2-3, is GAGVSQTPSNKVTEKGKYVELRCDPISGHTALYWYRQSLGQGPEFLIYFQGTGAADDSGLPNDRFFAVRPEGSVSTLKIQRTERGDSAVYLCASSFPRTGASTDTQYFGPGTRLTVL.

The J gene is TRBJ2-5, the V gene TRBV5-1, with 7 positions matching TRBD2. The CDR3 length is 15 residues. V dropped 0 bases and J dropped 9; count of bases not matched to a gene: 11. CDR1 and CDR2 from the germline V gene are SGHRS and YFSETQ. The CDR3 region is CASSLAGGPREAQYF. The DNA for the CDR3 is TGCGCCAGCAGCTTGGCCGGTGGGCCCCGGGAGGCCCAGTACTTC.

The chain combines TRBV5-1 with TRBJ1-3, with a possible D match to TRBD1 (6 bases). V lost 3 bases, J lost 2 bases, and 15 bases lay in between. This CDR3 region has 16 residues. Germline V gene data show CDR1 as SGHRS and CDR2 as YFSETQ. The CDR3 loop is CASSSRGGDTGNTIYF. In nucleotides, the CDR3 is TGCGCCAGCAGCTCCCGCGGGGGGGACACTGGAAACACCATATATTTT. Looking up the rest from reference TRBV5-1 and TRBJ1-3 gives the full variable domain: KAGVTQTPRYLIKTRGQQVTLSCSPISGHRSVSWYQQTPGQGLQFLFEYFSETQRNKGNFPGRFSGRQFSNSRSEMNVSTLELGDSALYLCASSSRGGDTGNTIYFGEGSWLTVV.

The chain carries TRBV30 and TRBJ2-2; 13 bases line up with TRBD2. Germline V gene lookup returns CDR1 GTSNPN and CDR2 SVGIG (reference sequence). The CDR3 has 17 amino acids. CDR3 region: CALKLAGGPSDTGELFF. DNA for the CDR3: TGTGCTTTAAAACTAGCGGGAGGGCCGTCGGACACCGGGGAGCTGTTTTTT.

The chain employs TRBV7-9 and TRBJ1-3, with D unclear. The V end lost 5 bases, the J end lost 4 bases, and 12 bases lay between the germline ends. The CDR3 spans 14 residues. Looked up from germline, CDR1 is SEHNR and CDR2 is FQNEAQ (reference sequence). The CDR3 is CASSPYSYGNTIYF. CDR3 in DNA: TGTGCCAGCAGCCCGTATAGTTACGGAAACACCATATATTTT.

The chain joins TRBV6-5 to TRBJ1-5; D gene ambiguous. Trimming shortened V by 6 bases and J by 0 bases, and 6 bases separated the two germline ends. This CDR3 is 13 amino acids long. CDR1 is MNHEY, CDR2 SVGAGI, per germline. CDR3 in DNA: TGTGCCAGCAGCCGAGATAGCAATCAGCCCCAGCATTTT. Encoded protein: CASSRDSNQPQHF.

V and J are TRBV12-5 and TRBJ1-5; D unclear. The germline V gene encodes CDR1 LGHNT and CDR2 FRNRAP. The ends were cut back, 3 bases at V and 5 bases at J, with 14 bases in the middle. This CDR3 region has 15 residues. The CDR3 loop is CASGFVAGGHQPQHF. The CDR3 DNA is TGTGCTAGTGGTTTCGTCGCCGGCGGCCATCAGCCCCAGCATTTT. Filled out from reference TRBV12-5 and TRBJ1-5, the complete variable domain reads DARVTQTPRHKVTEMGQEVTMRCQPILGHNTVFWYRQTMMQGLELLAYFRNRAPLDDSGMPKDRFSAEMPDATLATLKIQPSEPRDSAVYFCASGFVAGGHQPQHFGDGTRLSIL.

The V call is TRBV11-2, the J call TRBJ2-7, with D uncertain. Germline-derived CDR1 and CDR2 are SGHAT and FQNNGV. Between the trimmed V and J ends, which lost 5 bases and 7 bases, there was a span of 9 bases. There are 11 residues in the CDR3. CDR3 region: CASSPSGEQYF. CDR3 DNA: TGTGCCAGCAGCCCTAGTGGGGAGCAGTACTTC.

This clone turned up a few times. The V call is TRBV7-2, the J call TRBJ2-3; 8 bases are shared with TRBD1. Per the germline V gene, CDR1 is SGHTA and CDR2 is FQGNSA. With V trimmed by 5 bases and J by 2 bases, 6 bases remained unmatched. This CDR3 has 15 residues. The CDR3 protein is CASSADRGFTDTQYF. The CDR3 nucleotides are TGTGCCAGCAGCGCCGACAGGGGCTTCACAGATACGCAGTATTTT.

The chain uses TRBV19 and TRBJ2-3; TRBD1 matches at 10 bases. V shed 5 bases, J shed 2 bases, and the junction held 4 bases outside the gene matches. Germline V lookup: CDR1 LNHDA, CDR2 SQIVND (reference sequence). This CDR3 spans 15 amino acids. CDR3 protein: CASSRQGAYTDTQYF. CDR3 DNA sequence: TGTGCCAGTAGTCGACAGGGGGCGTACACAGATACGCAGTATTTT.

This clone was recorded once. The chain combines TRBV19 with TRBJ1-1, with 8 bases identical to TRBD1. This CDR3 has 13 residues. The ends lost 8 bases at V and 5 bases at J; junction bases unmatched: 7. The V gene's germline CDR1 is LNHDA and CDR2 SQIVND (reference sequence). In nucleotides, the CDR3 is TGTGCCAGTTGGACAGGGCTAAAAACTGAAGCTTTCTTT. Protein product: CASWTGLKTEAFF.

The V and J genes are TRBV7-2 and TRBJ2-5; TRBD2 matches at 7 bases. J gave up 4 bases and V 5 bases, and 7 bases lay outside the gene matches. CDR1 and CDR2 (germline): SGHTA, FQGNSA. CDR3 length equals 14 residues. The CDR3 reads CASSPQTSPETQYF. The CDR3 DNA reads TGTGCCAGCAGCCCCCAGACTAGCCCAGAGACCCAGTACTTC. The full variable domain, with the rest looked up from reference TRBV7-2 and TRBJ2-5, is GAGVSQSPSNKVTEKGKDVELRCDPISGHTALYWYRQSLGQGLEFLIYFQGNSAPDKSGLPSDRFSAERTGGSVSTLTIQRTQQEDSAVYLCASSPQTSPETQYFGPGTRLLVL.

The CDR3 DNA reads TGTGCCAGCGCCTTCGACCGGGACAGCTATGGCTACACCTTC. Protein: CASAFDRDSYGYTF. J is TRBJ1-2 and V is TRBV6-5; 7 bases line up with TRBD1. CDR1 and CDR2 (germline): MNHEY, SVGAGI. The junction had 10 bases not matched to a gene; V was cut back by 8 bases and J by 4 bases. The CDR3 is made up of 14 amino acids.